This T cell receptor (beta chain) is drawn from a study of blood T cell repertoires in COVID-19. The count of this clone is one. Individuals drawn from under 30 US areas were roughly 18 to 100 years old. Participants were placed into cohorts based on the clinical history they reported. V was pared by 5 bases and J by 1 base, with 11 bases between. Germline CDR1 and CDR2: SGHTA and FQGTGA. The CDR3 has 14 residues. Authors' analysis steps: Amplification from reference gene primers served as the basis for estimated nucleated cell counts. Clones were read by immunoSEQ multiplex PCR, and TCRdb kept only the in-frame ones, dropping some. V and J calls and clone size are copied from that table; D and trimming were computed from the DNA. Of 300,000 to 350,000 clones detected, almost 90% appear once; the ten largest clones hold roughly 4.3%.

The sequence derives from a woman between 18 and 29 years old with acute COVID-19. The sequenced material came from PBMCs or T cells enriched from blood (not recorded which). The gene calls are TRBV7-3 and TRBJ1-1, with D unresolved. CDR3 DNA sequence: TGTGCCAGCAGCCAAGCCTCGGGGAACACTGAAGCTTTCTTT. It is translated as CASSQASGNTEAFF. The complete variable domain, with remaining parts taken from reference TRBV7-3 and TRBJ1-1, reads GAGVSQTPSNKVTEKGKYVELRCDPISGHTALYWYRQSLGQGPEFLIYFQGTGAADDSGLPNDRFFAVRPEGSVSTLKIQRTERGDSAVYLCASSQASGNTEAFFGQGTRLTVV.